The rows below give T cell receptor beta chains drawn from one sample of a study of regulatory T cells in long-lasting Graves disease. One entry per CDR3 protein, called by TCRdb with MiXCR from the multiplex PCR reads. The sample shows hundreds of thousands of distinct CDR3 sequences, roughly 16% of them seen only once. The input for sequencing was peripheral blood mononuclear cells (PBMCs), taken at new diagnosis, from a patient treated with antithyroid drugs. These receptors were collected from a female donor with Graves disease. CDR3s include the opening cysteine and the closing phenylalanine or tryptophan. D genes are given only for firm matches. Clone size appears in some rows only: once, few, many, or a class for an expanded clone.

TRBV2	-	TRBJ1-2	many	15	TGTGCCAGCAGTGAAGCGCTTCTAGGGGCGGAGGGCTACACCTTC	CASSEALLGAEGYTF
TRBV12-3/TRBV12-4	-	TRBJ1-2	-	12	TGTGCCAGCAGACTGGGGGACGCAGGCTACACCTTC	CASRLGDAGYTF
TRBV3-1	TRBD1	TRBJ2-6	-	21	TGTGCCAGCAGCCAAGGGAGTTCTGTCGGGACAGGGTGGTCTGGGGCCAACGTCCTGACTTTC	CASSQGSSVGTGWSGANVLTF
TRBV7-9	-	TRBJ1-4	-	17	TGTGCCAGCAGCTTGGAGGAAAGTTGGGCCGTGGATGAAAAACTGTTTTTT	CASSLEESWAVDEKLFF
TRBV20-1	-	TRBJ1-2	-	15	TGCAGTACCGACAGTGCTGAATCTACAAACTATGGCTACACCTTC	CSTDSAESTNYGYTF
TRBV29-1	-	TRBJ2-4	many	17	TGCAGCGTTGAAGAGGGTGACAGGCCGGGGGCCAAAAACATTCAGTACTTC	CSVEEGDRPGAKNIQYF
TRBV7-9	-	TRBJ2-3	many	12	TGTGCCAGCCAGGATGCCCGGGATACGCAGTATTTT	CASQDARDTQYF
TRBV6-1	-	TRBJ2-1	few	14	TGTGCCAGCAGTCTCCGGATAGCAGGGAATGAGCAGTTCTTC	CASSLRIAGNEQFF
TRBV6-2/TRBV6-3	TRBD1	TRBJ1-1	many	14	TGTGCCAGTAACAGGGGGCGAGTCGACACTGAAGCTTTCTTT	CASNRGRVDTEAFF
TRBV12-5	TRBD1	TRBJ2-7	many	18	TGTGCTAGTGGTTTGGGTCTTTTAAACCGGGACAGTTTCTACGAGCAGTACTTC	CASGLGLLNRDSFYEQYF
TRBV27	-	TRBJ2-7	once	13	TGTGCCAGCAGTTTACGGGAGCGTAACGAGCAGTACTTC	CASSLRERNEQYF
TRBV12-3/TRBV12-4	-	TRBJ1-2	many	14	TGTGCCAGCAGTTTCCGGGACGCTAACTATGGCTACACCTTC	CASSFRDANYGYTF
TRBV20-1	-	TRBJ2-2	many	12	TGCAGTGGACTCCAAGACACCGGGGAGCTGTTTTTT	CSGLQDTGELFF
TRBV29-1	-	TRBJ2-3	many	14	TGCAGCGTTGAAGGCCCCACTAGCACAGATACGCAGTATTTT	CSVEGPTSTDTQYF
TRBV10-3	TRBD1	TRBJ1-5	many	15	TGTGCCATCAGTGCAGGTCAGGGGGCCAACCAGCCCCAGCATTTT	CAISAGQGANQPQHF
TRBV5-1	-	TRBJ2-1	many	14	TGCGCCAGCAAGGAACCCGATGTGGGCAATGAGCAGTTCTTC	CASKEPDVGNEQFF
TRBV5-1	-	TRBJ2-7	many	12	TGCGCCAGCAGTCGGGGCCCAGACGAGCAGTACTTC	CASSRGPDEQYF
TRBV3-1	-	TRBJ1-1	many	15	TGTGCCAGCAGCCAAGGTCTCCTCGGGAACACTGAAGCTTTCTTT	CASSQGLLGNTEAFF
TRBV25-1	TRBD1	TRBJ1-5	-	16	TGTGCCAACAGTGAATTCTGGGCAGGGGGAAATCAGCCCCAGCATTTT	CANSEFWAGGNQPQHF
TRBV19	-	TRBJ2-1	many	15	TGTGCCAGTAGTATGACTGGCTCCCCCTACAATGAGCAGTTCTTC	CASSMTGSPYNEQFF
TRBV7-3	TRBD2	TRBJ2-1	many	16	TGTGCCAGCAGCCCCTGGGGGGGACTAGCTTACAATGAGCAGTTCTTC	CASSPWGGLAYNEQFF
TRBV5-1	-	TRBJ2-2	-	15	TGCGCCAGCAGCCCTCAGCGTGGGGGCAGCGGGGAGCTGTTTTTT	CASSPQRGGSGELFF
TRBV30	-	TRBJ2-7	-	16	TGTGCCTGGAGTGTCGGTCTATCGCGGAGCTCCTACGAGCAGTACTTC	CAWSVGLSRSSYEQYF
TRBV7-2	TRBD1	TRBJ1-3	-	17	TGTGCCAGCAGCTTATCATCCACAGGGGGCTTCGGAAACACCATATATTTT	CASSLSSTGGFGNTIYF
TRBV12-5	TRBD2	TRBJ2-3	many	17	TGTGCTAGTGCTGAACGGGGGAGGGGCCCTCAGATAAGGACGCAGTATTTT	CASAERGRGPQIRTQYF
TRBV19	-	TRBJ1-5	-	15	TGTGCCAGTAGTATGACGAGGACTTCGAATCAGCCCCAGCATTTT	CASSMTRTSNQPQHF
TRBV29-1	TRBD1	TRBJ2-3	-	15	TGCAGCGTTGTTGGCGGGACAGGGGGTACAGATACGCAGTATTTT	CSVVGGTGGTDTQYF
TRBV19	TRBD1	TRBJ2-7	many	14	TGTGCCAGTAGCGGACAGGGGGCGTACTACGAGCAGTACTTC	CASSGQGAYYEQYF
TRBV6-1	TRBD2	TRBJ2-5	few	14	TGTGCCAGCAGGACTAGCGGGAGGGGAGAGACCCAGTACTTC	CASRTSGRGETQYF
TRBV20-1	-	TRBJ1-1	many	11	TGCAGTGCTAACGGCGACGCTGAAGCTTTCTTT	CSANGDAEAFF
TRBV7-9	-	TRBJ1-4	-	15	TGTGCCAGCAGCAACCCTCGGGAGGCTAATGAAAAACTGTTTTTT	CASSNPREANEKLFF